This note documents a single T cell receptor (beta chain) sequence. What it recognizes is unknown. Using immunoSEQ multiplex PCR, the repertoire was profiled, and TCRdb retains in-frame clones only, with some absent. Among over 15,000 clones, around 86% were seen once, and the ten largest hold around 10%. These data come from a study of lymphopenia after photon versus proton radiotherapy. Study findings and constraints: Authors raise, but do not show, better survival with proton therapy.

The CDR3 consists of 13 residues. V gave up 4 bases and J gave up 3 bases, with 9 bases separating them. Germline loops: CDR1 MGHDK, CDR2 SYGVNS. V is TRBV25-1 and J is TRBJ1-1, with TRBD1 as a possible D gene (5 bases). Sample: peripheral blood, taken from a patient treated with proton-based radiotherapy. The clonotype originates from a man aged 65 to 79 with pancreatic cancer. The CDR3 loop reads CASSVQGDTEAFF. The DNA of the CDR3 is TGTGCCAGCAGTGTTCAGGGAGACACTGAAGCTTTCTTT.